Each of the 4 T cell receptor beta chains below was sequenced from the same sample in a study of T cells after yellow fever vaccination. MiXCR, applied by TCRdb to the 5' RACE reads, yields one record per CDR3 protein. This sample has about 630,000 distinct CDR3 sequences; 9% to 15% occur once, and the top ten carry 15%. Source: PBMCs, taken on the day of the yellow fever booster vaccination. The source is a man aged 30-40 years who received the YFV17D yellow fever vaccine.

This clonotype occurred a few times. The chain carries TRBV4-3 and TRBJ1-3; no firm D call. Germline V gene data show CDR1 as LGHNA and CDR2 as YSLEER. The CDR3 totals 15 residues. The V and J ends lost 0 bases and 2 bases respectively, with 8 bases between them. In nucleotides, the CDR3 is TGCGCCAGCAGCCAAGATTCGGCGACTGGAAACACCATATATTTT. Its translation is CASSQDSATGNTIYF.

This clonotype showed up many times. The V gene is TRBV20-1, the J gene TRBJ1-5; D call uncertain. Trimming took 0 bases from V and 6 from J, leaving 9 bases between them. CDR1 DFQATT and CDR2 SNEGSKA come from the germline V gene (reference sequence). This CDR3 has 13 amino acids. The CDR3 nucleotides read TGCAGTGCTAGAGATCGAGGGAGTCAGCCCCAGCATTTT. Residues: CSARDRGSQPQHF.

The chain has TRBV9 and TRBJ2-3; a possible D gene is TRBD2 (5 bases). V was clipped by 6 bases and J by 4 bases, with 15 bases between them. Germline V gene data show CDR1 as SGDLS and CDR2 as YYNGEE. This CDR3 spans 14 amino acids. The CDR3 spells CASTERNHPDTQYF. The DNA for the CDR3 is TGTGCCAGCACCGAGCGGAACCACCCAGATACGCAGTATTTT. Full variable domain (rest looked up from reference TRBV9 and TRBJ2-3): DSGVTQTPKHLITATGQRVTLRCSPRSGDLSVYWYQQSLDQGLQFLIQYYNGEERAKGNILERFSAQQFPDLHSELNLSSLELGDSALYFCASTERNHPDTQYFGPGTRLTVL.

The CDR3 nucleotides read TGTGCCAGCAGCTTAGAACTAGCGGGTCGGGAGACCCAGTACTTC. As protein: CASSLELAGRETQYF. This chain connects TRBV11-2 to TRBJ2-5, with 9 nucleotides matching TRBD2. Germline V gene data show CDR1 as SGHAT and CDR2 as FQNNGV. This CDR3 contains 15 residues. The V segment lost 0 bases and the J segment 5 bases; nucleotides outside the gene matches: 4.